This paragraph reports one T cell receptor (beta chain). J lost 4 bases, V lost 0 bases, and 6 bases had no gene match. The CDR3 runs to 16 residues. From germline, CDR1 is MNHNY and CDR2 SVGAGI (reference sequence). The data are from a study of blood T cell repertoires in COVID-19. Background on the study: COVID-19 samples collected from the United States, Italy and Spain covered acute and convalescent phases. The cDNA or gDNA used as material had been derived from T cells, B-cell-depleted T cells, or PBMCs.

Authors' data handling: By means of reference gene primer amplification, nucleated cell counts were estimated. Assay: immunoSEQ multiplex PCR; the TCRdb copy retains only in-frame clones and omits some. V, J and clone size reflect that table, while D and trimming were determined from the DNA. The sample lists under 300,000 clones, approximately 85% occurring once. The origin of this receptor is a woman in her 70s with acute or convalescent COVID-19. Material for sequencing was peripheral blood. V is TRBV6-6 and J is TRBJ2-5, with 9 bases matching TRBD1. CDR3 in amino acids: CASSYSGTGIRETQYF. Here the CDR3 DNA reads TGTGCCAGCAGTTACTCCGGGACAGGGATACGAGAGACCCAGTACTTC.